This T cell receptor (beta chain) was sequenced in a study of shared clonotypes between healthy human individuals. Sequencing used immunoSEQ multiplex PCR; TCRdb keeps in-frame clones, though not all of them. The sample yields around 2.3 million clones, 90% to 96% seen once. With 5 bases removed from V and 7 bases from J, the gap between germline ends came to 9 bases. This CDR3 is 12 amino acids long. In germline, CDR1 is ENHRY, CDR2 SYGVKD. Only Caucasian adults living in Nashville, Tennessee served as donors. Sequencing input: naive CD4+ T cells sorted from blood. The subset here: CD45RA+ positively selected. The genes are TRBV10-3 and TRBJ1-5; a possible D gene is TRBD1 (6 bases). The receptor was isolated from a man between 18 and 35 years old in good health. CDR3 region: CAISQGIQPQHF. CDR3 in DNA: TGTGCCATCAGTCAGGGGATACAGCCCCAGCATTTT.